This TCR beta chain derives from a study of early T cells in non-severe SARS-CoV-2 infection. In the study overall: Bulk RNA isolated from unsorted whole blood underwent sequencing; chains were not paired. Overall study results and limits: VDJdb matching favored anti-spike CD8 responses, missing private and CD4 specificities.

J gave up 0 bases and V 2 bases, and 8 bases lay outside the gene matches. The CDR3 has 19 residues. Germline assignment: CDR1 MNHEY and CDR2 SVGAGI. With respect to this clonotype: Its antigen is currently unknown.

Unique molecular identifiers were attached to individual cDNA molecules. MiXCR, applied by TCRdb to the 5' RACE reads, yields one record per CDR3 protein. This sample has around 39,000 distinct CDR3 sequences, with roughly 7.9% found just once. This sequence joins TRBV6-5 and TRBJ1-6; TRBD1 matches at 9 bases. The sequenced sample was whole blood, obtained at baseline. This TCR came from an adult who was a healthcare worker with PCR-confirmed SARS-CoV-2 infection or an uninfected control (not recorded which). Written as DNA, the CDR3 is TGTGCCAGCAGTTACAGGGGAGGACAGGGGAGCTCCTATAATTCACCCCTCCACTTT. It encodes CASSYRGGQGSSYNSPLHF.